The 7 T cell receptor beta chains below were found in one sample sequenced in a study of cytomegalovirus exposure and HLA in healthy donors. A multiplex PCR was run with 60 Vbeta primers and 13 Jbeta primers. Generated by immunoSEQ multiplex PCR, the TCRdb table keeps only in-frame clones and is missing some. The table shows just over 200,000 clones, with 75% to 85% occurring only once. The sequencing input was PBMCs. These TCRs come from a woman aged 35 to 49 in good health and CMV-seronegative.

J is TRBJ2-3 and V is TRBV5-1, with 7 bases lining up with TRBD1. Trimming took 6 bases from V and 4 from J; bases not matched to a gene: 8. This CDR3 spans 14 amino acids. CDR1 SGHRS and CDR2 YFSETQ come from the germline V gene. The CDR3 nucleotides read TGCGCCAGCACCGCCCGACAGGGTCCAGATACGCAGTATTTT. It codes for CASTARQGPDTQYF.

This chain joins TRBV7-8 and TRBJ2-7; D might be TRBD1 (6 bases). The germline CDR1 and CDR2 sequences are SGHVS and FQNEAQ. The CDR3 is made up of 16 amino acids. The V end lost 5 bases, the J end lost 1 base, and 18 bases lay between the germline ends. Here the CDR3 reads CASSIHNRETSYEQYF. CDR3 coding DNA: TGTGCCAGCAGCATACATAACAGGGAAACGTCCTACGAGCAGTACTTC. The whole variable domain, remainder taken from reference TRBV7-8 and TRBJ2-7, is GAGVSQSPRYKVAKRGQDVALRCDPISGHVSLFWYQQALGQGPEFLTYFQNEAQLDKSGLPSDRFFAERPEGSVSTLKIQRTQQEDSAVYLCASSIHNRETSYEQYFGPGTRLTVT.

The chain combines TRBV27 with TRBJ2-5, with 7 bases matching TRBD1. The better agreement between TRBJ2-7 and the DNA end casts doubt on the J call. Looked up from germline, CDR1 is MNHEY and CDR2 is SMNVEV (reference sequence). This CDR3 spans 14 amino acids. CDR3 DNA sequence: TGTGCCAGCAGTTACCGACAGGGCCCCTACGAGCAGTACTTC. Translation gives CASSYRQGPYEQYF.

This clone was observed a single time. V gene TRBV4-1 combines with J gene TRBJ1-2; 9 nucleotides align to TRBD1. The CDR3 is made up of 16 amino acids. CDR1 is MGHRA and CDR2 is YSYEKL in the germline V gene. Trimming cost V 1 base and J 8 bases; bases outside gene matches: 11. The CDR3 sequence is CASSQAPPQGAKGYTF. The CDR3 bases are TGCGCCAGCAGCCAAGCTCCTCCACAGGGGGCGAAGGGCTACACCTTC.

The J gene is TRBJ2-1, the V gene TRBV30; D is undetermined. Germline V lookup: CDR1 GTSNPN, CDR2 SVGIG (reference sequence). V lost 0 bases and J 9 bases, leaving 12 bases between the germline ends. The CDR3 is 13 amino acids. The CDR3: CAWSVSPTAEQFF. In DNA form, the CDR3 reads TGTGCCTGGAGTGTTAGCCCCACGGCTGAGCAGTTCTTC.

The chain is built from TRBV4-1 and TRBJ2-7; 7 bases agree with TRBD2. CDR3 length equals 15 residues. V lost 0 bases, J lost 6 bases, and 8 bases stayed unmatched. Germline-derived CDR1 and CDR2 are MGHRA and YSYEKL. CDR3 DNA sequence: TGCGCCAGCAGCCAAGAGGGCGGGAGTTCCAGCGAGCAGTACTTC. Translation gives CASSQEGGSSSEQYF.

A single count supports this clone. The V and J genes are TRBV2 and TRBJ1-2; no reliable D call. The germline V and J ends were trimmed by 6 bases and 4 bases, with 6 bases remaining between them. In germline, CDR1 is SNHLY, CDR2 FYNNEI. CDR3 length equals 11 residues. CDR3 protein: CASRGSYGYTF. The CDR3, as DNA: TGTGCCAGCAGGGGCAGCTATGGCTACACCTTC.